This T cell receptor beta chain was recovered during a study of OX40 agonist ivuxolimab in advanced cancers. Turning to the study itself: Those treated in dose escalation had hepatocellular carcinoma, melanoma, renal cell cancer or head and neck cancer.

Prior autoimmune disease or systemic immunosuppression barred patients. Study observations and caveats: Mean expanded clone counts were higher in CD8+ than CD4+ T cells.

V was pared by 1 base and J by 2 bases, with 15 bases between. CDR3 length equals 17 residues. The germline V gene has CDR1 SGHVS and CDR2 FQNEAQ. For this clone: The antigen remains undetermined.

TCRdb keeps only in-frame clones here, not all; method: immunoSEQ multiplex PCR. The data contain around 49,000 clones, around 79% of them singletons. Sequences were derived from CD4+ or CD8+ T cells sorted from blood, sampled in a trial of the OX40 agonist ivuxolimab. This receptor was taken from an adult with an advanced solid tumor such as melanoma, head and neck, liver or kidney cancer. This chain joins TRBV7-8 and TRBJ1-3, with no clear D. The CDR3: CASSLGQETPTGNTIYF. The CDR3 DNA reads TGTGCCAGCAGCTTAGGTCAGGAGACACCCACTGGAAACACCATATATTTT.